Below are 12 T cell receptor beta chains sequenced from a single sample in a study of CD8+ T cells in alopecia areata. Specified treatment: oral pan-JAK inhibitor, 5-10 mg twice daily. Isolated RNA was reverse transcribed into cDNA used as the sequencing template. Measured with immunoSEQ multiplex PCR; TCRdb has only the in-frame clones, and not every one. The data hold just over 150,000 clones, with under 70% observed a single time. The starting material was CD4+ T cells sorted from blood, obtained at week 4, from a patient treated with tofacitinib. All receptors come from a human donor with alopecia areata.

The gene calls are TRBV29-1 and TRBJ2-7; weak D call: TRBD1 (5 bases). V lost 2 bases, J lost 5 bases, and 13 bases lay in between. The CDR3 is 13 amino acids. In germline, CDR1 is SQVTM, CDR2 ANQGSEA. The CDR3 is CSVEIIGVNEQYF. The DNA of the CDR3 is TGCAGCGTTGAAATTATAGGGGTTAACGAGCAGTACTTC.

This clone was found once. The chain is built from TRBV27 and TRBJ2-3, with D perhaps being TRBD1 or TRBD2 (5 bases each). The germline CDR1 and CDR2 sequences are MNHEY and SMNVEV (reference sequence). There are 12 residues in the CDR3. The V and J ends lost 5 bases and 9 bases respectively, with 12 bases between them. DNA of the CDR3: TGTGCCAGCAGTCGGGGCGTAGGAACGCAGTATTTT. It specifies CASSRGVGTQYF.

The chain carries TRBV20-1 and TRBJ1-6, with 9 bases fitting TRBD1. J gave up 16 bases and V 6 bases, and 7 bases lay outside the gene matches. This CDR3 contains 11 residues. Germline CDR1 DFQATT, CDR2 SNEGSKA (reference sequence). The chain's CDR3 is CSAEGDRELHF. CDR3 nucleotide sequence: TGCAGTGCGGAGGGGGACAGGGAGCTCCACTTT.

This clone was counted once. This rearrangement joins TRBV29-1 to TRBJ2-1; D gene unclear. This CDR3 has 12 residues. CDR1 is SQVTM, CDR2 ANQGSEA, per germline. V was shortened by 4 bases and J by 0 bases, with 4 bases between the two germline ends. The CDR3 spells CSVGSSYNEQFF. In DNA form, the CDR3 reads TGCAGCGTTGGCAGCTCCTACAATGAGCAGTTCTTC.

This clone has a handful of counts. J is TRBJ2-7 and V is TRBV29-1; tentative D call: TRBD2 (5 bases). There are 13 residues in the CDR3. CDR1 is SQVTM and CDR2 is ANQGSEA in the germline V gene. V was cut by 7 bases and J by 0 bases, with 13 bases left in between. For the CDR3, the DNA is TGCAGCGCCCTCCGGGGTAGCTCCTACGAGCAGTACTTC. Its translation: CSALRGSSYEQYF.

In the case of this clone: This CDR3 is also generated by other DNA sequences in the sample. The chain combines TRBV9 with TRBJ2-3; D remains unclear. The CDR3 totals 15 residues. The V end was cut by 0 bases, the J end by 0 bases, with 8 bases between. Germline V gene sequence: CDR1 SGDLS, CDR2 YYNGEE. The CDR3: CASSVGTASTDTQYF. The CDR3 DNA reads TGTGCCAGCAGCGTAGGCACAGCTAGCACAGATACGCAGTATTTT. The full variable domain, completed using reference TRBV9 and TRBJ2-3, is DSGVTQTPKHLITATGQRVTLRCSPRSGDLSVYWYQQSLDQGLQFLIQYYNGEERAKGNILERFSAQQFPDLHSELNLSSLELGDSALYFCASSVGTASTDTQYFGPGTRLTVL.

The rearrangement links TRBV7-2 to TRBJ2-7; 11 bases are shared with TRBD2. CDR1 SGHTA and CDR2 FQGNSA come from the germline V gene. The trim removed 7 bases at V and 3 bases at J, leaving 5 bases unmatched. This CDR3 has 14 amino acids. This chain's CDR3 is CASKTSGGVYEQYF. In DNA form, the CDR3 reads TGTGCCAGCAAAACTAGCGGGGGTGTCTACGAGCAGTACTTC. The complete variable domain, with remaining parts taken from reference TRBV7-2 and TRBJ2-7, reads GAGVSQSPSNKVTEKGKDVELRCDPISGHTALYWYRQSLGQGLEFLIYFQGNSAPDKSGLPSDRFSAERTGGSVSTLTIQRTQQEDSAVYLCASKTSGGVYEQYFGPGTRLTVT.

The chain combines TRBV29-1 with TRBJ2-7, with 7 nucleotides matching TRBD1. Trimming took 6 bases from V and 3 from J; bases not matched to a gene: 8. This CDR3 contains 13 residues. The V gene's germline CDR1 is SQVTM and CDR2 ANQGSEA. CDR3 DNA: TGCAGCGTGGTACAGGGGACGTACTACGAGCAGTACTTC. Protein sequence: CSVVQGTYYEQYF.

This rearrangement joins TRBV2 to TRBJ1-2; D gene uncertain. V dropped 9 bases and J dropped 4 bases, with 15 bases sitting between them. From germline, CDR1 is SNHLY and CDR2 FYNNEI. The CDR3 sequence is 13 residues long. The CDR3, as DNA: TGTGCCAGTATCGTAGAAACGGGCTATGGCTACACCTTC. It specifies CASIVETGYGYTF.

CDR3 coding DNA: TGTGCCAGCAGATTACCGGGACAGGGGCAGATCTACGAGCAGTACTTC. The encoded protein is CASRLPGQGQIYEQYF. The J gene is TRBJ2-7, the V gene TRBV2, with 10 positions matching TRBD1. Per the germline V gene, CDR1 is SNHLY and CDR2 is FYNNEI. With 6 bases clipped from V and 3 bases from J, the junction kept 11 bases outside the gene matches. The CDR3 runs to 16 residues. Full variable domain (missing parts from reference TRBV2 and TRBJ2-7): EPEVTQTPSHQVTQMGQEVILRCVPISNHLYFYWYRQILGQKVEFLVSFYNNEISEKSEIFDDQFSVERPDGSNFTLKIRSTKLEDSAMYFCASRLPGQGQIYEQYFGPGTRLTVT.

The chain employs TRBV29-1 and TRBJ2-5; 7 positions agree with TRBD1. In germline, CDR1 is SQVTM, CDR2 ANQGSEA. Trimming at V came to 8 bases and at J to 4 bases, leaving 7 bases not matched to a gene. CDR3 length: 12 amino acids. For the CDR3, the DNA is TGCAGCACTGACAGGGTACGAGAGACCCAGTACTTC. This sequence encodes CSTDRVRETQYF. The full variable domain, with the rest looked up from reference TRBV29-1 and TRBJ2-5, is SAVISQKPSRDICQRGTSLTIQCQVDSQVTMMFWYRQQPGQSLTLIATANQGSEATYESGFVIDKFPISRPNLTFSTLTVSNMSPEDSSIYLCSTDRVRETQYFGPGTRLLVL.

This clone showed up just a few times. The chain employs TRBV5-6 and TRBJ2-5; D may be TRBD1 (6 bases). The germline V gene encodes CDR1 SGHDT and CDR2 YYEEEE. Trimming took 1 base from V and 2 from J, leaving 6 bases between them. The CDR3 runs 13 residues. For the CDR3, the DNA is TGTGCCAGCAGCTTGAGGGGGCAAGAGACCCAGTACTTC. Translating gives CASSLRGQETQYF.